A single T cell receptor beta chain is shown here with its context. The data stem from a study of PD-L1 blockade in urothelial cancer. Study summary: There were a median of approximately 130,000 T cells in blood samples.

Time point: peripheral blood 6 weeks after treatment start. Per germline, CDR1 SNHLY and CDR2 FYNNEI. The CDR3 is 15 amino acids. The junction had 8 bases not matched to a gene; V was cut back by 6 bases and J by 3 bases. The repertoire was sequenced with immunoSEQ multiplex PCR; TCRdb's copy has only in-frame clones and lacks some. This table has about 25,000 clones, approximately 77% appearing once. The specimen comprised PBMCs, sampled around atezolizumab (anti-PD-L1) treatment. The chain couples TRBV2 to TRBJ2-7, with 10 bases fitting TRBD2. The TCR originated in a man aged 65 to 79 with urothelial cancer. The CDR3 loop is CASRVLAGEIYEQYF. Written as DNA, the CDR3 is TGTGCCAGCAGAGTTCTAGCGGGAGAAATCTACGAGCAGTACTTC.